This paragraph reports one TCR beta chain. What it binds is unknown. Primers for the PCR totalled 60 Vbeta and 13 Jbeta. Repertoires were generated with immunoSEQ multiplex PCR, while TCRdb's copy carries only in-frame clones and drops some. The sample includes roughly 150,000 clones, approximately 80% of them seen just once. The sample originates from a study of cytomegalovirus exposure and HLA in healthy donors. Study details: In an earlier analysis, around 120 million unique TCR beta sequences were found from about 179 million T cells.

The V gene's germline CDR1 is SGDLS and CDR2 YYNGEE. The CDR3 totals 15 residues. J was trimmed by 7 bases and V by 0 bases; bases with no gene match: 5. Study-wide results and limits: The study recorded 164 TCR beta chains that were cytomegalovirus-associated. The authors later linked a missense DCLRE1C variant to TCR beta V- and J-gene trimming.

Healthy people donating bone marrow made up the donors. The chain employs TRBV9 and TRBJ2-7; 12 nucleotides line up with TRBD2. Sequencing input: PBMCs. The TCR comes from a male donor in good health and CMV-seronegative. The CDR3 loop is CASSVASGRAEEQYF. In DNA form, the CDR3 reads TGTGCCAGCAGCGTAGCTAGCGGGAGGGCAGAGGAGCAGTACTTC.